This TCR beta chain was observed in a study of cytomegalovirus exposure and HLA in healthy donors. As for the study in general: Inside one of the first data releases sat about 91 million unique TCRs taken from HLA-typed donors. General study findings and limits: According to reports, the classifier identified cytomegalovirus status with high specificity and sensitivity. There was a cluster of highly shared sequence variants that was likely a sequencing artifact. HLA allele associations emerged for about 16,000 TCR beta sequences in a later analysis, at 0.05 false discovery rate.

Trimming left V 1 base short and J 0 bases short, with 8 bases between. The CDR3 consists of 15 residues. Per the germline V gene, CDR1 is KGHSH and CDR2 is LQKENI. Of note for this clone: What it binds is not known.

The PCR had 60 Vbeta and 13 Jbeta primers. Sequencing used immunoSEQ multiplex PCR; TCRdb keeps in-frame clones, though not all of them. Of about 92,000 clones in the sample, more than 75% were seen once. The V and J genes are TRBV18 and TRBJ2-3; no definite D call. Sequencing was done on a sample of PBMCs. This TCR derives from a man aged 18 to 29 in good health and CMV-seronegative. The chain's CDR3 is CASSPRGSSTDTQYF. The CDR3 DNA sequence: TGTGCCAGCTCACCACGCGGCAGTAGCACAGATACGCAGTATTTT.